This T cell receptor beta chain was identified in a study of cytomegalovirus exposure and HLA in healthy donors. Findings and caveats of the study: Earlier findings revealed that most TCR beta V segments proved productive either about 87% or about 30% of the time. Analyses of presence/absence relied on an assumption of roughly uniform sequencing depth across donors.

Healthy bone marrow donors made up the donor group. CDR3 length: 13 amino acids. Looked up from germline, CDR1 is SNHLY and CDR2 is FYNNEI. Trimming removed 8 bases from V and 4 bases from J; junction bases left unmatched: 8. Both 60 Vbeta primers and 13 Jbeta primers went into the PCR. Authors' processing steps: Around 76 million unique TCR beta chains, 10 million to 14 million shared, were counted in a later analysis. The table came from immunoSEQ multiplex PCR; TCRdb's copy has only in-frame clones and leaves some out. For V, J and clone size, that table is used; D and trimming come from the DNA. This sample has approximately 110,000 clones, with approximately 78% found just once. Remarks on this clone: The antigen is unknown.

V gene TRBV2 combines with J gene TRBJ2-7; TRBD2 matches 7 bases. The receptor's source is a woman aged 40-49 years in good health and CMV-seropositive. The sample consisted of PBMCs. The CDR3 region is CASRGGGAYEQYF. CDR3 coding DNA: TGTGCCAGCCGGGGCGGGGGTGCTTACGAGCAGTACTTC.